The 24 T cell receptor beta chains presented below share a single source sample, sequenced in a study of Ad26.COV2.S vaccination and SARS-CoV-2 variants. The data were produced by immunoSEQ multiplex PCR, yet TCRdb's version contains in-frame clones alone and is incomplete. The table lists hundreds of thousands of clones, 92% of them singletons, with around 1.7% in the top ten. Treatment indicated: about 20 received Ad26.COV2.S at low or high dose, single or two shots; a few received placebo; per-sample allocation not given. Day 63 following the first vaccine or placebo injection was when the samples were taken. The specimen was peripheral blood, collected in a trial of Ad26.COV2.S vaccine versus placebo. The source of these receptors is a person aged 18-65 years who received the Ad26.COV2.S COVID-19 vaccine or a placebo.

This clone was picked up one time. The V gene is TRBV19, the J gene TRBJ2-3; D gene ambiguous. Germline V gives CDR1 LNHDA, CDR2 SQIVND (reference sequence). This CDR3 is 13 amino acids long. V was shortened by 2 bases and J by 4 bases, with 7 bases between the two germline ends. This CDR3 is CASSIWVADTQYF. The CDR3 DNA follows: TGTGCCAGTAGTATATGGGTAGCAGATACGCAGTATTTT.

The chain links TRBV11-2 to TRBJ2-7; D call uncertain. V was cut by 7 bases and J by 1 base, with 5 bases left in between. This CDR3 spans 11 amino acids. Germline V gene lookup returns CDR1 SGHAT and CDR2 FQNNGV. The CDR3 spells CASTGSYEQYF. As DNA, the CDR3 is TGTGCCAGCACCGGATCCTACGAGCAGTACTTC.

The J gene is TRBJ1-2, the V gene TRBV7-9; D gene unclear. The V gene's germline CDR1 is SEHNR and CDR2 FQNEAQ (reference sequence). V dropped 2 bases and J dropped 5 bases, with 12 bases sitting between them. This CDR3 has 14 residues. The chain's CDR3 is CASSLLWGGYGYTF. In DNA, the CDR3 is TGTGCCAGCAGCTTACTTTGGGGAGGATATGGCTACACCTTC. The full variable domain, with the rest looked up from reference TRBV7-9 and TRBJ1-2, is DTGVSQNPRHKITKRGQNVTFRCDPISEHNRLYWYRQTLGQGPEFLTYFQNEAQLEKSRLLSDRFSAERPKGSFSTLEIQRTEQGDSAMYLCASSLLWGGYGYTFGSGTRLTVV.

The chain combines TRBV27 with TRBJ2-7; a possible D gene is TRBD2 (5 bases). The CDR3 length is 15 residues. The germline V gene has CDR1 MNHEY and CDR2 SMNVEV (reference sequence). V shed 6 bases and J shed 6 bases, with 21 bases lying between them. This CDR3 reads CASRHRGGGDREQYF. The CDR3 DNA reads TGTGCCAGCAGACATCGCGGCGGAGGAGACCGCGAGCAGTACTTC.

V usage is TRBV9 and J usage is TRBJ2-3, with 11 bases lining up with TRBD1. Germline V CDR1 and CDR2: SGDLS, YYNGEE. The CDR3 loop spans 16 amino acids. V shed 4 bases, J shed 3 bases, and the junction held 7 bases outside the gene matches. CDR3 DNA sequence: TGTGCCAGCAGCCCCCGGACAGGGGGCGGGACAGATACGCAGTATTTT. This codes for CASSPRTGGGTDTQYF.

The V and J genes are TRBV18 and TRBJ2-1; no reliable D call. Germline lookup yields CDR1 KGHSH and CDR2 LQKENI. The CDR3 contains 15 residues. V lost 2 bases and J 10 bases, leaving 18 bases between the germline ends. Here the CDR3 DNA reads TGTGCCAGCTCACCATCGGCCCGGGCCCCCTGGGAGCAGTTCTTC. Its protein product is CASSPSARAPWEQFF.

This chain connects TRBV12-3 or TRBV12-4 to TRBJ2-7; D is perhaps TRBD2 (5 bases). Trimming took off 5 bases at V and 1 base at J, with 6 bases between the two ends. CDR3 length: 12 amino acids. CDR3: CASSRGSYEQYF. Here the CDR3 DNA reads TGTGCCAGCAGTCGGGGATCCTACGAGCAGTACTTC.

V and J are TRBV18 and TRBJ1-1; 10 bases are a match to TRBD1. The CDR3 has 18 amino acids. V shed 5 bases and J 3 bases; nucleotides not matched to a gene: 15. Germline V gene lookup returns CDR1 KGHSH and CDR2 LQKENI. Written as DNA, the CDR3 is TGTGCCAGCTCAGCATTCGACAGGGGGCGCCTGGGATACACTGAAGCTTTCTTT. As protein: CASSAFDRGRLGYTEAFF.

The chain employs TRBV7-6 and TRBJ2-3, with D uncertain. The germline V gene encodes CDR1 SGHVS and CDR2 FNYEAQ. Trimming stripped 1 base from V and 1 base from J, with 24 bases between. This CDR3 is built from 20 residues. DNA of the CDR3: TGTGCCAGCAGCTTAGATATAGGTCGGCGTCTGCTCCTGGGCACAGATACGCAGTATTTT. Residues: CASSLDIGRRLLLGTDTQYF.

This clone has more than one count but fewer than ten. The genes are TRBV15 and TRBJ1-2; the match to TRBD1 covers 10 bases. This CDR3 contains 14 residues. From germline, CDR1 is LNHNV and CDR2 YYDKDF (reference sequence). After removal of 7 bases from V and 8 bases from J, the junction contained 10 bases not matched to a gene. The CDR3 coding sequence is TGTGCCACCACCTACGACAGGGGGCCTGGGGGCTACACCTTC. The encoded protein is CATTYDRGPGGYTF.

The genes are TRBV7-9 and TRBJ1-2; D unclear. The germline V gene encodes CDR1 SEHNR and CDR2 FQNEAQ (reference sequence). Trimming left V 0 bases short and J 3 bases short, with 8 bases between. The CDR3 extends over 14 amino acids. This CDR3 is CASSLAGWDYGYTF. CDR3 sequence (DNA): TGTGCCAGCAGCTTAGCGGGGTGGGACTATGGCTACACCTTC.

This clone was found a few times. The CDR3 DNA is TGCGCCAGCAGCTCGACAGGGAATCGGGAGACCCAGTACTTC. Protein sequence: CASSSTGNRETQYF. The chain has TRBV5-1 and TRBJ2-5; TRBD1 agrees at 7 bases. J lost 5 bases, V lost 3 bases, and 7 bases had no gene match. The CDR3 totals 14 residues. Germline CDR1 is SGHRS and CDR2 is YFSETQ.

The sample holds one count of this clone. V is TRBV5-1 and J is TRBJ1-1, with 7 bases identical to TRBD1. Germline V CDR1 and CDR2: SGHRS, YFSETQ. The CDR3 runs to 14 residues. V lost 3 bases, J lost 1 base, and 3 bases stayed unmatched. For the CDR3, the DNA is TGCGCCAGCAGCTCCCAGGGGGAGAACACTGAAGCTTTCTTT. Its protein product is CASSSQGENTEAFF.

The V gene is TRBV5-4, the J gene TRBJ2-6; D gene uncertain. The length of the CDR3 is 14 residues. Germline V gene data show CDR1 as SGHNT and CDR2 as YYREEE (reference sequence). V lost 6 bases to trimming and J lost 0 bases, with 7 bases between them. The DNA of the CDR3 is TGTGCCAGCACACCCGGCTCTGGGGCCAACGTCCTGACTTTC. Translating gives CASTPGSGANVLTF.

For the CDR3, the DNA is TGTGCCATCAGTGAGTTGAGGACAGACTCCTACGAGCAGTACTTC. Its protein product is CAISELRTDSYEQYF. The rearrangement joins TRBV10-3 to TRBJ2-7; perhaps TRBD1 as D (6 bases). Germline lookup yields CDR1 ENHRY and CDR2 SYGVKD. V gave up 1 base and J gave up 0 bases, with 10 bases separating them. The CDR3 is made up of 15 amino acids.

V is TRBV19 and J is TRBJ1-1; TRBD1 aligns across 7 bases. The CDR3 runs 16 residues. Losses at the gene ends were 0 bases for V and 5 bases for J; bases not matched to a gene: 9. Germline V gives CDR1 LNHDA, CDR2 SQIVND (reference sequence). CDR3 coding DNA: TGTGCCAGTAGTATAGATGTAGGGGGCGGTCGGACTGAAGCTTTCTTT. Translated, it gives CASSIDVGGGRTEAFF.

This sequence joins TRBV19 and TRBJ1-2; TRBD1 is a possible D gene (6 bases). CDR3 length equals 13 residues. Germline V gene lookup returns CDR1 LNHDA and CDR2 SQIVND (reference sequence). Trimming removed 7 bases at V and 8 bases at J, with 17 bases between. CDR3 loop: CASKIGGRGGYTF. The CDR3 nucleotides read TGTGCCAGTAAAATCGGGGGGCGCGGGGGCTACACCTTC.

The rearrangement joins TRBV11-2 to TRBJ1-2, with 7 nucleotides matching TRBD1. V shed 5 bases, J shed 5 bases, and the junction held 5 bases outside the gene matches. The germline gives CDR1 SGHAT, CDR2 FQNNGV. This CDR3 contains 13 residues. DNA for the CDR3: TGTGCCAGCAGCCCAGGGGGTGTTTATGGCTACACCTTC. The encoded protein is CASSPGGVYGYTF. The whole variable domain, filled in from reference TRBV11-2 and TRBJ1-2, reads EAGVAQSPRYKIIEKRQSVAFWCNPISGHATLYWYQQILGQGPKLLIQFQNNGVVDDSQLPKDRFSAERLKGVDSTLKIQPAKLEDSAVYLCASSPGGVYGYTFGSGTRLTVV.

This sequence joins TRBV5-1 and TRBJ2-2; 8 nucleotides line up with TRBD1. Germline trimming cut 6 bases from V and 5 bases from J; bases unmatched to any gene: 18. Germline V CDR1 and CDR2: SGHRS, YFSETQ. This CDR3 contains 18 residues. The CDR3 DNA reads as TGCGCCAGCACCCCGCCCCTAAACTCAGGGGGCGATACCGGGGAGCTGTTTTTT. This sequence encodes CASTPPLNSGGDTGELFF.

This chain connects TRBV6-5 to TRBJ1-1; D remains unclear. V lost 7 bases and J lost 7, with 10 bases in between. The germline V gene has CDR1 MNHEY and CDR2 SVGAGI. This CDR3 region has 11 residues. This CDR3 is CASTGGIEAFF. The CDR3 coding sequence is TGTGCCAGCACCGGAGGAATTGAAGCTTTCTTT.

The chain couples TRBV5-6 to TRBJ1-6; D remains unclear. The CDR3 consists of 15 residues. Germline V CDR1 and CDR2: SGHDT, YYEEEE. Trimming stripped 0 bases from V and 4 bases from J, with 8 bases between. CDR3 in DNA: TGTGCCAGCAGCTTGGCCTTGGGATATAATTCACCCCTCCACTTT. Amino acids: CASSLALGYNSPLHF.

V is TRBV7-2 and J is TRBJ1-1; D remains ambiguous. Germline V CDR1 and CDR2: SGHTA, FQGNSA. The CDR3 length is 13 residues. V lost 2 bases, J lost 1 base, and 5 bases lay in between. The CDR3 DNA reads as TGTGCCAGCAGCTTAACGACGAACACTGAAGCTTTCTTT. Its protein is CASSLTTNTEAFF.

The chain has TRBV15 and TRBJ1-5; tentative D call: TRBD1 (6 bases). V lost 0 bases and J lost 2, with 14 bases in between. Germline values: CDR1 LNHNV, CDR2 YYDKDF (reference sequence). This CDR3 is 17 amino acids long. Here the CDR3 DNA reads TGTGCCACCAGCAGAGATTTTGGCAGGGGCCGCAATCAGCCCCAGCATTTT. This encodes CATSRDFGRGRNQPQHF.

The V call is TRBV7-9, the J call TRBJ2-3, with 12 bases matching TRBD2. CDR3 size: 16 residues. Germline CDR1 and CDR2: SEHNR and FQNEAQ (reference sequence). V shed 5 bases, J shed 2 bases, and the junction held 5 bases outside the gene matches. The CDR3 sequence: CASSDGLAGYTDTQYF. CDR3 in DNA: TGTGCCAGCAGCGACGGACTAGCGGGGTACACAGATACGCAGTATTTT.